Described below is a single TCR beta chain sequence and its context. As yet, its antigen is unknown. Healthy donors had no documented immune events, such as infections, while sampled. With V trimmed by 6 bases and J by 6 bases, 4 bases remained unmatched. CDR3 size: 13 residues. Germline assignment: CDR1 MDHEN and CDR2 SYDVKM. Generated by immunoSEQ multiplex PCR, the TCRdb table keeps only in-frame clones and is missing some. The sample includes around 66,000 clones, about 90% of them seen just once. This sample was taken from a study of identifying expanded T cells in peripheral blood. General study findings and limits: Technical replicates showed around 1.1 changed clones; about two weeks roughly 15; four weeks 19. Variance in clone template counts between approximately two-week samples significantly increased with total template count across all healthy donors.

V usage is TRBV28 and J usage is TRBJ1-1; 10 bases agree with TRBD1. This receptor was taken from a person between 18 and 70 years old in good health. The source material was blood. In DNA form, the CDR3 reads TGTGCCAGCAGGGGACAGGGGATGTCTGAAGCTTTCTTT. Translation gives CASRGQGMSEAFF.